Presented here are 22 T cell receptor beta chains from one specimen sequenced in a study of T-cell memory formation after mild COVID-19. TCRdb processed the 5' RACE reads anew with MiXCR; each CDR3 protein has one entry. The sample has about 110,000 distinct CDR3 sequences; approximately 15% are singletons. The material sequenced was PBMCs or a T cell subset sorted from them (not recorded which). Receptor source: an adult woman who had mild COVID-19 (a few samples of this study predate the infection). Cell type and time point are not known.

This clonotype was seen a few times. The genes are TRBV5-1 and TRBJ2-7; D not resolved. Germline loops: CDR1 SGHRS, CDR2 YFSETQ. Trimming shortened V by 6 bases and J by 3 bases, and 7 bases separated the two germline ends. CDR3 length equals 11 residues. CDR3 sequence reads: CASNDGYEQYF. The CDR3, as DNA: TGCGCCAGCAACGACGGCTACGAGCAGTACTTC. Based on the CDR3 plus reference TRBV5-1 and TRBJ2-7, the full variable domain is KAGVTQTPRYLIKTRGQQVTLSCSPISGHRSVSWYQQTPGQGLQFLFEYFSETQRNKGNFPGRFSGRQFSNSRSEMNVSTLELGDSALYLCASNDGYEQYFGPGTRLTVT.

This clonotype was seen a handful of times. The chain is built from TRBV30 and TRBJ1-1; 9 bases align to TRBD1. In germline, CDR1 is GTSNPN, CDR2 SVGIG (reference sequence). The CDR3 length is 14 residues. The V gene end was trimmed by 1 base and the J gene end by 5 bases; junction bases not matched to a gene: 5. In nucleotides, the CDR3 is TGTGCCTGGAGTGCGGGACAGGGTAAGACTGAAGCTTTCTTT. Amino acids: CAWSAGQGKTEAFF. Supplemented by reference TRBV30 and TRBJ1-1, the full variable domain reads SQTIHQWPATLVQPVGSPLSLECTVEGTSNPNLYWYRQAAGRGLQLLFYSVGIGQISSEVPQNLSASRPQDRQFILSSKKLLLSDSGFYLCAWSAGQGKTEAFFGQGTRLTVV.

This clonotype has a handful of counts. The CDR3 DNA follows: TGTGCCAGCAGTGAAACAGGGAACAATCAGCCCCAGCATTTT. Residues: CASSETGNNQPQHF. The rearrangement uses TRBV25-1 and TRBJ1-5, with a weak D call TRBD1 (6 bases). V gave up 2 bases and J gave up 3 bases, with 8 bases separating them. From germline, CDR1 is MGHDK and CDR2 SYGVNS. This CDR3 spans 14 amino acids.

This clonotype was seen only a few times. CDR3 loop: CASSLRGSNYGYTF. The CDR3 nucleotides read TGTGCCAGCAGTTTAAGGGGCAGCAACTATGGCTACACCTTC. This sequence joins TRBV27 and TRBJ1-2; D perhaps matches TRBD1 (5 bases). V gave up 2 bases and J gave up 2 bases, with 9 bases separating them. Germline CDR1 is MNHEY and CDR2 is SMNVEV (reference sequence). The CDR3 has 14 amino acids.

This clonotype turned up a few times. The chain carries TRBV7-6 and TRBJ2-5, with 7 bases fitting TRBD2. The germline CDR1 and CDR2 sequences are SGHVS and FNYEAQ. This CDR3 comprises 14 residues. V shed 5 bases, J shed 5 bases, and the junction held 8 bases outside the gene matches. CDR3 amino acids: CASSRGRDPETQYF. The DNA of the CDR3 is TGTGCCAGCAGCCGGGGGAGGGATCCTGAGACCCAGTACTTC.

This clonotype was detected a few times. The rearrangement links TRBV13 to TRBJ2-3, with 9 positions matching TRBD2. V lost 5 bases, J lost 6 bases, and 12 bases stayed unmatched. The germline V gene encodes CDR1 PRHDT and CDR2 FYEKMQ (reference sequence). This CDR3 is 16 amino acids long. The CDR3 spells CASSPIAGEDSDTQYF. CDR3 nucleotide sequence: TGTGCCAGCAGCCCCATAGCGGGAGAAGATTCGGATACGCAGTATTTT.

The sample holds a few counts of this clonotype. The chain employs TRBV7-3 and TRBJ2-3; weak D call: TRBD2 (6 bases). The germline CDR1 and CDR2 sequences are SGHTA and FQGTGA. Trimming removed 1 base at V and 6 bases at J, with 14 bases between. This CDR3 region has 15 residues. CDR3 residues: CASSLIAGIRDTQYF. CDR3 in DNA: TGTGCCAGCAGCTTAATTGCGGGAATAAGGGATACGCAGTATTTT.

In its sample, this clonotype was seen a few times. The chain has TRBV4-3 and TRBJ2-1; unclear D gene. This CDR3 comprises 15 residues. Germline CDR1 is LGHNA and CDR2 is YSLEER. V was pared by 0 bases and J by 5 bases, with 11 bases between. For the CDR3, the DNA is TGCGCCAGCAGCCAAGATGGAGCCCAACACAATGAGCAGTTCTTC. Its translation is CASSQDGAQHNEQFF.

This clonotype was recorded a few times. The gene calls are TRBV4-1 and TRBJ2-2; D remains unclear. V lost 0 bases, J lost 6 bases, and 8 bases lay in between. CDR1 and CDR2 from the germline V gene are MGHRA and YSYEKL. This CDR3 has 14 amino acids. DNA for the CDR3: TGCGCCAGCAGCCAAGATCGTTCCGCCGGGGAGCTGTTTTTT. Translation gives CASSQDRSAGELFF.

This clonotype was seen more than once but under ten times. The chain is built from TRBV20-1 and TRBJ1-1, with a tentative D call TRBD1 (5 bases). The CDR3 consists of 13 residues. Germline values: CDR1 DFQATT, CDR2 SNEGSKA (reference sequence). With 3 bases removed from V and 6 bases from J, the gap between germline ends came to 14 bases. The CDR3 protein is CSARGPRGAEAFF. CDR3 bases: TGCAGTGCTAGGGGGCCCCGGGGGGCTGAAGCTTTCTTT.

In this sample, this clonotype turned up a few times. This sequence joins TRBV5-4 and TRBJ2-7; perhaps TRBD1 as D (5 bases). This CDR3 contains 14 residues. Deletions cut 2 bases from V and 5 bases from J, with 14 bases between. Germline CDR1 is SGHNT and CDR2 is YYREEE (reference sequence). CDR3 sequence (DNA): TGTGCCAGCAGCTTACAAGGGGTATTCGACGAGCAGTACTTC. Residues: CASSLQGVFDEQYF.

The chain uses TRBV7-9 and TRBJ2-3; perhaps TRBD2 as D (6 bases). Looked up from germline, CDR1 is SEHNR and CDR2 is FQNEAQ (reference sequence). This CDR3 is 16 amino acids long. V lost 4 bases and J lost 2, with 16 bases in between. In DNA, the CDR3 is TGTGCCAGCAGCTCCCGGGACTTTCCATCCACAGATACGCAGTATTTT. This gives the protein CASSSRDFPSTDTQYF.

This clonotype has a handful of counts. The chain recombines TRBV29-1 with TRBJ1-1, with 11 bases that match TRBD1. V shed 5 bases, J shed 5 bases, and the junction held 4 bases outside the gene matches. CDR1 is SQVTM, CDR2 ANQGSEA, per germline. The length of the CDR3 is 13 residues. CDR3 bases: TGCAGCGTTAGGACAGGGGGCAGAACTGAAGCTTTCTTT. This codes for CSVRTGGRTEAFF.

A few counts support this clonotype. The chain recombines TRBV29-1 with TRBJ2-3, with 9 bases lining up with TRBD2. V lost 4 bases, J lost 1 base, and 6 bases stayed unmatched. Germline assignment: CDR1 SQVTM and CDR2 ANQGSEA. This CDR3 contains 15 residues. CDR3 nucleotides: TGCAGCGTTGTCCCCCGGACTAGCGGCACAGATACGCAGTATTTT. Amino acid sequence: CSVVPRTSGTDTQYF.

The gene calls are TRBV19 and TRBJ2-3; 11 positions match TRBD2. V lost 3 bases, J lost 5 bases, and 1 base stayed unmatched. Germline V lookup: CDR1 LNHDA, CDR2 SQIVND (reference sequence). The CDR3 is made up of 14 amino acids. This CDR3 is CASSIGTSGDTQYF. The DNA of the CDR3 is TGTGCCAGTAGTATTGGGACTAGCGGAGATACGCAGTATTTT.

The chain employs TRBV7-9 and TRBJ1-2; D is uncertain. Trimming stripped 1 base from V and 6 bases from J, with 12 bases between. Looked up from germline, CDR1 is SEHNR and CDR2 is FQNEAQ (reference sequence). The CDR3 has 14 residues. CDR3 loop: CASSLENGYDGYTF. The CDR3 coding sequence is TGTGCCAGCAGCTTAGAGAACGGATACGATGGCTACACCTTC.

The rearrangement joins TRBV9 to TRBJ2-3; 7 nucleotides agree with TRBD2. The CDR3 has 14 amino acids. Losses at the gene ends were 0 bases for V and 3 bases for J; bases not matched to a gene: 1. The germline V gene has CDR1 SGDLS and CDR2 YYNGEE. The CDR3 DNA sequence: TGTGCCAGCAGCGTAGAGGGACTAACAGATACGCAGTATTTT. It specifies CASSVEGLTDTQYF.

This clonotype was seen ten or more times. This chain joins TRBV5-1 and TRBJ2-5; D is possibly TRBD1 or TRBD2 (5 bases each). V dropped 3 bases and J dropped 1 base, with 16 bases sitting between them. There are 16 residues in the CDR3. The V gene's germline CDR1 is SGHRS and CDR2 YFSETQ. The DNA of the CDR3 is TGCGCCAGCAGCTGGGGCCTTTTCGGGACCCAAGAGACCCAGTACTTC. Amino acids: CASSWGLFGTQETQYF.

This sequence joins TRBV7-9 and TRBJ2-3, with 9 bases identical to TRBD2. The CDR3 covers 15 residues. The germline V gene has CDR1 SEHNR and CDR2 FQNEAQ (reference sequence). J lost 1 base, V lost 5 bases, and 4 bases had no gene match. The CDR3 region has the DNA TGTGCCAGCAGCGTATTAGCGGGAGGCACAGATACGCAGTATTTT. This codes for CASSVLAGGTDTQYF.

This clonotype was counted only a few times. The J gene is TRBJ2-3, the V gene TRBV6-5, with a tentative D call TRBD1 (6 bases). CDR1 and CDR2 from the germline V gene are MNHEY and SVGAGI. The length of the CDR3 is 13 residues. Trimming took 6 bases from V and 4 from J, leaving 11 bases between them. CDR3 DNA: TGTGCCAGCAGCCCCGACAGGTCAGATACGCAGTATTTT. This sequence encodes CASSPDRSDTQYF.

The sample holds a few counts of this clonotype. V usage is TRBV29-1 and J usage is TRBJ2-2; D tentatively reads TRBD1 or TRBD2 (6 bases each). The CDR3 totals 15 residues. Germline CDR1 reads SQVTM; CDR2 reads ANQGSEA. Trimming left V 6 bases short and J 0 bases short, with 14 bases between. The CDR3 protein is CSVLPGASNTGELFF. In DNA form, the CDR3 reads TGCAGCGTCCTCCCGGGGGCCTCGAACACCGGGGAGCTGTTTTTT.

There are a few counts of this clonotype. V gene TRBV12-3 or TRBV12-4 combines with J gene TRBJ2-2; D remains unclear. This CDR3 region has 11 residues. Trimming pared 3 bases from V and 7 bases from J, leaving 3 bases between. The CDR3 loop is CASSFGGELFF. CDR3 bases: TGTGCCAGCAGTTTTGGCGGGGAGCTGTTTTTT.